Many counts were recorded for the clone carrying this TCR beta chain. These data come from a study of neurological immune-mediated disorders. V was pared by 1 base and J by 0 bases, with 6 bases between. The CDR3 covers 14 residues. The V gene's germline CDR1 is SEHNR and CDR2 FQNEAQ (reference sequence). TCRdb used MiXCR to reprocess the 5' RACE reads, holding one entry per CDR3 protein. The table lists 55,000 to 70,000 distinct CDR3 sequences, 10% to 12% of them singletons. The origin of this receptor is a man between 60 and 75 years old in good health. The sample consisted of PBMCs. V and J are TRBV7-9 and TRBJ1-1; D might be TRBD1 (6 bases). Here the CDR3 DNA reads TGTGCCAGCAGCTTAGAGGGGGTGAACACTGAAGCTTTCTTT. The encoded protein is CASSLEGVNTEAFF.